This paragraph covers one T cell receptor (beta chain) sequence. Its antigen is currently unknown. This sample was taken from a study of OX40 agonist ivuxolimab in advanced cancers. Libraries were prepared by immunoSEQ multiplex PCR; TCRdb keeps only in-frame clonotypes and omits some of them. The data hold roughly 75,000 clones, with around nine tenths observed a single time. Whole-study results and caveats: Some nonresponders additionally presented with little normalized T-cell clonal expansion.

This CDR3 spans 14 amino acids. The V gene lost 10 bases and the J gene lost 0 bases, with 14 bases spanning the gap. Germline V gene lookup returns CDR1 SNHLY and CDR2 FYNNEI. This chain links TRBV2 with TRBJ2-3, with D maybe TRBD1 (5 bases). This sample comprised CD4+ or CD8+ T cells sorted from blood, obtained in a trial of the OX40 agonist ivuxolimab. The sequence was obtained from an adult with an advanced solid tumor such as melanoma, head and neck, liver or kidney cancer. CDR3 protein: CATRTYESTDTQYF. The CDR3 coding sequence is TGTGCCACCAGGACATATGAGAGCACAGATACGCAGTATTTT.